This TCR beta chain originates from a study of cytomegalovirus exposure and HLA in healthy donors (dated by TCRdb to the late 2010s). The study in broad terms: An earlier analysis of around 600 of the donors reported roughly 270 Gb of sequence data and 100 million to 140 million unique TCR beta sequences from roughly 200 million T cells. About 330 gigabases of sequencing data and 75 million to 85 million unique TCR sequences made up an early release that covered fewer than 650 HLA-typed donors. Of the roughly 430 genotyped donors, approximately 83% fell in the genetic ancestry cluster associated with self-reported Caucasian donors. The study aimed to test whether cataloging public T cell receptors could reveal signatures of past pathogen exposure. The study used immunosequencing to profile the T cell repertoires of hundreds of subjects and linked those repertoires to cytomegalovirus serostatus. In addition to the first cohort of 650 to 800 subjects, a separate validation cohort of 120 different subjects was used. To predict cytomegalovirus infection status, the study brought together high-throughput TCR immunosequencing, statistical association of individual TCRs with disease status, and machine learning. To study patterns of TCR occurrence, a later analysis re-analyzed previously published TCR beta repertoires from around 670 donors and added high-resolution HLA genotyping. The later analysis used no new phenotypic data to find candidate immune exposures, relying instead on TCR beta sequences and their occurrence across donors. An earlier analysis of some 600 of the donors applied high-throughput TCR beta sequencing to assess whether each TCR beta V gene segment acted as functional or pseudogenic. Alongside the repertoire data, information on donor age, sex, ethnicity and CMV serostatus was compiled. Genome-wide SNP genotypes for about 55% of the 666 donors were used in a later genetic analysis, which treated that subset as a discovery cohort. All discovery cohort repertoires had been generated using a single sequencing platform. Class I and class II HLA loci were covered by the typing at four-digit resolution. The number of typed donors differed by locus: about 620-640 for A, B, C, DRB1 and DQB1; 522 for DQA1; around 610 for DPA1; and approximately 450 for DPB1. Roughly five DR-DQ haplotypes were treated as single units for association and clustering because of strong linkage in the cohort. Among roughly 400 genotyped donors of the cohort, an average of around 250,000 unique TCR beta nucleotide sequences was sequenced per donor, of which about 19% were non-productive.

As regards this clone: The antigen this receptor binds is unknown. Within one base of it there is no much larger clone, and no base qualities were kept.

In total, just over 650 healthy bone marrow donors made up the cohort. At the time of sampling, every cohort member was nominally healthy, though immune exposures that went unrecorded were likely present. The donor tested CMV seropositive, placing the donor among the 290 or so seropositive members of the cohort. A peripheral blood sample was provided by each donor, and peripheral blood mononuclear cells were used for TCR beta sequencing. Genomic DNA was extracted from the blood cell samples with the Qiagen DNeasy Blood Extraction Kit. Study-level results and caveats: The authors suggested that the approach could potentially be generalized to other disease states and immunological phenotypes. When HLA alleles, especially DR and DQ, strongly co-occurred, TCR associations were difficult to assign to individual alleles. Some IMGT-functional V segments, including TRBV6-2 and TRBV6-3, could not be told apart with the 87-base-pair reads, so those segments were excluded. The classifier was reported to diagnose cytomegalovirus status with high specificity and sensitivity in both the original cohort and the validation cohort. A later genetic analysis associated a missense DCLRE1C variant with V-gene and J-gene trimming of TCR beta chains, and an independent cohort replicated the association. Most TCR sequences were seen in very few donors, while some public TCRs were found in many individuals. According to a later analysis, TCR association rates differed among HLA loci, with DRB1 alleles showing the most associated TCRs and HLA-C alleles showing the fewest. Several of the top co-occurrence clusters appeared to be linked to parvovirus B19, influenza, CMV and Epstein-Barr virus, according to a later analysis. A further reported finding was that TCR beta sequences accurately predicted the HLA-A and HLA-B alleles for most subjects in the first cohort. Only TCR beta chains were sequenced in this cohort, and the absence of alpha or paired-chain data limited detectable features. Compared with the roughly 670-donor mean, donors in an Asian-associated ancestry cluster had fewer N-insertions in productive TCRs, according to a later genetic analysis. The earlier analysis of approximately 590 of the donors excluded roughly 16 rarely observed V segments, including chromosome 9 orphons, because counts were too low. Sequencing depth was assumed to be roughly uniform across donors in the presence/absence analyses, though that assumption may not hold. At a false discovery rate of 0.05, a later analysis linked around 17,000 TCR beta sequences to specific HLA alleles. Compared with equally common non-associated chains, HLA-associated TCR beta chains in a later analysis were more clonally expanded and had lower generation probabilities. A cluster of highly shared sequence variants was judged likely to be a technical artifact of the sequencing pipeline. Correlated functional status among segregating V segments might reflect linkage disequilibrium, but an unknown experimental factor could not be ruled out. HLA typing was unavailable for some donors at each locus, so association tests used only the typed subset. In an earlier analysis of about 550 of the donors, most TCR beta V segments were observed in productive rearrangements about 87% or about 30% of the time, broadly matching IMGT annotations. In the study, around 150 TCR beta chains were listed as associated with cytomegalovirus. According to a later analysis, most CMV-associated TCR beta chains appeared to be HLA-restricted, and the HLA associations seemed to be driven largely by CMV exposure. A few of the identified cytomegalovirus-associated TCR beta chains were confirmed in vitro to be specific for cytomegalovirus antigens. CMV serostatus was the only immune exposure information available for the cohort.

The library was prepared using the immunoSEQ multiplex PCR assay. The multiplex PCR relied on a mix of 60 forward primers for TCR Vbeta segments and 13 reverse primers for TCR Jbeta segments. Amplification of the CDR3 region of rearranged TCR beta genes was performed with a multiplex PCR assay on genomic DNA. Amplified TCR beta libraries were sequenced as 87-base-pair reads on the Illumina HiSeq System. Regarding the original processing steps: A later analysis tallied approximately 87 million unique TCR beta chains across the approximately 670 repertoires, and about 10 million of those chains were shared by two or more donors. Raw reads were error-corrected and collapsed into unique sequences with a nearest-neighbor algorithm that merged closely related sequences to remove PCR and sequencing errors. To assign V, D and J gene segments, CDR3 sequences were aligned to IMGT reference sequences. For a sequence to be retained, at least a six-nucleotide match to both a V gene segment and a J gene segment was required. Rearrangements were called productive when the CDR3 lacked stop codons and stayed in frame with V and J; all others were non-productive. CDR3 was defined according to IMGT convention as the region running from the second conserved V-encoded cysteine to the conserved J-encoded phenylalanine. Sequences without an unambiguous match to a single V gene segment were excluded from the earlier analysis of about 640 of the donors. In an earlier analysis of around 600 of the donors, V segments were called functional above 56.7% productive rearrangements and were called segregating when the between-donor standard deviation exceeded 5%. A statistical classification framework was built to diagnose cytomegalovirus status from the catalog of TCR beta chain sequences. In a later analysis, TCR nucleotide sequences were compared against IMGT/GENE-DB human TR gene sequences so that V and J genes could be assigned. The TCRdist pipeline was used in a later analysis to assign CDR3 sequences and most-parsimonious VDJ recombination scenarios. In a later analysis, each TCR beta chain was defined by its CDR3 amino acid sequence together with its V-gene family, and reads without a unique V-gene family were excluded. As a way to deal with suspected cross-contamination and a sequencing artifact, a later analysis dropped over 550 nucleotide sequences that were highly shared and had low generation probability. For each public chain, a later analysis derived a clonal expansion index from normalized ranks of inferred template counts within each repertoire. A later analysis computed generation probabilities with a VDJ recombination model fitted to out-of-frame rearrangements, and checked the results against IGoR. In a later analysis, hypergeometric tests were used to score TCR-TCR, TCR-HLA and TCR-CMV co-occurrence, with a repertoire-size bias correction applied to TCR pairs. In a later analysis, false discovery rates were estimated by permuting HLA or CMV assignments 20 times. In a later analysis, co-occurring TCRs were grouped using DBSCAN, with TCRdist sequence similarity added in when clustering inside HLA-allele-positive subsets. Repertoires with fewer than 30,000 or more than 120,000 public chains were left out of co-occurrence clustering, as were about 5 repertoires with anomalous nucleotide sharing. What TCRdb holds here is the immuneACCESS table cut down to in-frame rearrangements. Part of the clones is not present; checked against another copy, under half of the missing clones reflect an unresolved V gene, and the others are unexplained. That table is the source of V, J and clone size, and D and trimming were worked out from the DNA. The sample table holds 250,000 to 350,000 clones, of which 86% were seen once. The leading ten clones occupy less than 4% of the sample.

The CDR3 sequence holds 13 residues, the cysteine and phenylalanine included. The only DNA kept is the CDR3, 39 bases in frame from the first base. CDR1 and CDR2, looked up from the germline V gene, are KGHSH and LQKENI. Relative to germline, V is 4 bases shorter and J is 1 base shorter, with 7 bases between their ends. The TCR was taken from a man aged 40-55 years in good health and CMV-seropositive. Rearrangement joined TRBV18 to TRBJ1-1; no D segment can be confidently identified. The sequenced sample was PBMCs. CDR3 sequence: CASSLQANTEAFF. In nucleotides, the sequence is TGTGCCAGCTCACTCCAGGCGAACACTGAAGCTTTCTTT.